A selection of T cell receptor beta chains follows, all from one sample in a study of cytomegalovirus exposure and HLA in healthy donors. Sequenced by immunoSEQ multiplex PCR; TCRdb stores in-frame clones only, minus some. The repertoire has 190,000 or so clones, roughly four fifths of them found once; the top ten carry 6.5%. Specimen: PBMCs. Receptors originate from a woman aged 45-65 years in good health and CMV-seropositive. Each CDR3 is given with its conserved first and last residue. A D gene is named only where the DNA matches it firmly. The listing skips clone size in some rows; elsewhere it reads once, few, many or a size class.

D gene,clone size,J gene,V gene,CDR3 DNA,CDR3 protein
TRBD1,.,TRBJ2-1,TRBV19,TGTGCCAGTAGTCGACAGGGAGAAGGACACAATGAGCAGTTCTTC,CASSRQGEGHNEQFF
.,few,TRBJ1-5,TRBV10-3,TGTGCCATCAGTGAGTCAGAGAATCAGCCCCAGCATTTT,CAISESENQPQHF
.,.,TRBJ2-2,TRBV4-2,TGTGCCAGCAGCCAGCCCGGTAGAACCGGGGAGCTGTTTTTT,CASSQPGRTGELFF
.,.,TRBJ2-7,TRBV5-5,TGTGCCAGCAGCCACACGGGGGCCTACGAGCAGTACTTC,CASSHTGAYEQYF
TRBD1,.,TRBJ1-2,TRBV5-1,TGCGCCAGCAGCCAGGACAGGGGGTATGGCTACACCTTC,CASSQDRGYGYTF
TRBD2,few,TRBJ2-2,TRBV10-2,TGCGCCAGCAGTCTCCCCAGCGGGAGTAGCCACACCGGGGAGCTGTTTTTT,CASSLPSGSSHTGELFF
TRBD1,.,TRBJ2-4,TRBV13,TGTGCCAGCAGCTTAAGGGGGCGGTTATCCAAAAACAGTCAGTACTTC,CASSLRGRLSKNSQYF
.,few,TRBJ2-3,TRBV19,TGTGCCAGTAGTATACGTCAGGGCACAGATACGCAGTATTTT,CASSIRQGTDTQYF
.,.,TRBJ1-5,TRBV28,TGTGCCAGCAGTTTAGCCACAGAGAATCAGCCCCAGCATTTT,CASSLATENQPQHF
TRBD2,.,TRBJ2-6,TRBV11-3,TGTGCCAGCGCGGCGGGGGTGGGATCTGGGGCCAACGTCCTGACTTTC,CASAAGVGSGANVLTF
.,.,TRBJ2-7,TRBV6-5,TGTGCCAGCAGTTCCGACAGCTACGAGCAGTACTTC,CASSSDSYEQYF
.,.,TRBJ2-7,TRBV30,TGTGCCTGGAGTGTACAAAGATACGAGCAGTACTTC,CAWSVQRYEQYF
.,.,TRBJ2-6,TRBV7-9,TGTGCCAGCAGCTTAGGTAGGGGCTCTGGGGCCAACGTCCTGACTTTC,CASSLGRGSGANVLTF
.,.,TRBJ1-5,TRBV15,TGTGCCACCAGCAGGCCGGAGGGGAGCAATCAGCCCCAGCATTTT,CATSRPEGSNQPQHF
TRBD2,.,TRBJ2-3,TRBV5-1,TGCGCCAGCCACCCCGGGGGGAACACAGATACGCAGTATTTT,CASHPGGNTDTQYF
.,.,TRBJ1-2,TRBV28,TGTGCCAGCAGCTGGACAGACTATGGCTACACCTTC,CASSWTDYGYTF
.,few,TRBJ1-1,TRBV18,TGTGCCAGCTCACCAATCTCTGTGAACACTGAAGCTTTCTTT,CASSPISVNTEAFF
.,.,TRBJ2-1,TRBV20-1,TGCAGTGCTAGAGAGACTCATGAGCAGTTCTTC,CSARETHEQFF
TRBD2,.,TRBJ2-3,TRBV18,TGTGCCAGCTCACCACCGGCTAGCGGGGGGGTAGCAGATACGCAGTATTTT,CASSPPASGGVADTQYF
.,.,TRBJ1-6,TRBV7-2,TGTGCCAGCAGCCCTGAGACTCTCGGTTATTCACCCCTCCACTTT,CASSPETLGYSPLHF
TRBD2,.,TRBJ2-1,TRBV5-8,TGTGCCAGCAGCCGCTGGACTAGCGGGAGGGCAAAGAATGAGCAGTTCTTC,CASSRWTSGRAKNEQFF
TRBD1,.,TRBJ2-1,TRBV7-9,TGTTCCAGCAGACCCGGGACAGGGGCCTACAATGAGCAGTTCTTC,CSSRPGTGAYNEQFF
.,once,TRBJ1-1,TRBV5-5,TGTGCCAGCAGCTCCGGACAGCTGAACACTGAAGCTTTCTTT,CASSSGQLNTEAFF
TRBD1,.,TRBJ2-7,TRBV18,TGTGCCAGCTCACCAGGGACAGGGCCCAACGAGCAGTACTTC,CASSPGTGPNEQYF
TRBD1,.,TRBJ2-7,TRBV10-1,TGCGCCAGCAGTGACCACGGGACAGGTATCTACGAGCAGTACTTC,CASSDHGTGIYEQYF
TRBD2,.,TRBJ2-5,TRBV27,TGTGCCAGCAGCCCCCTGGGGGGCGGGAGGGTCCAAGAGACCCAGTACTTC,CASSPLGGGRVQETQYF
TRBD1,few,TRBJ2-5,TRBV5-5,TGTGCCAGCAGCAACAGGGGAGCGTGGCAAGAGACCCAGTACTTC,CASSNRGAWQETQYF
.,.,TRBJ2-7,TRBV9,TGTGCCAGCAGCGTATCGGCGGAGGCCCCCTACGAGCAGTACTTC,CASSVSAEAPYEQYF
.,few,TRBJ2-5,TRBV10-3,TGTGCCATCAGTGTGGAGGGCGTACCCCAGTACTTC,CAISVEGVPQYF
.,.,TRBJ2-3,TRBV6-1,TGTGCCAGCAGTGAGCGGCCGGGGATAGATACGCAGTATTTT,CASSERPGIDTQYF
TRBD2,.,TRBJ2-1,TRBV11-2,TGTGCCAGCAGCTTCGACGGGAGGGCCTACAATGAGCAGTTCTTC,CASSFDGRAYNEQFF
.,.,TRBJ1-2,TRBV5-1,TGCGCCAGCAGCGTCGGGGGAAACTATGGCTACACCTTC,CASSVGGNYGYTF
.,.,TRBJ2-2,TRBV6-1,TGTGCCAGCAGTGTGAGGGCGAGCGGGGAGCTGTTTTTT,CASSVRASGELFF
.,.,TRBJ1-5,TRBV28,TGTGCCAGCAGGTTTCATCCACTTCGGGTTCATCAGCCCCAGCATTTT,CASRFHPLRVHQPQHF
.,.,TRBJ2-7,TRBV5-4,TGTGCCAGCAGCTTGGCTCGCGGAACCTACGAGCAGTACTTC,CASSLARGTYEQYF
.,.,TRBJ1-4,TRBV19,TGTGCCACGGGAGGCTTCCGGGACGGTGCAACTAATGAAAAACTGTTTTTT,CATGGFRDGATNEKLFF
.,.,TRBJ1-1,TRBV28,TGTGCCAGCATAGAGAACACTGAAGCTTTCTTT,CASIENTEAFF
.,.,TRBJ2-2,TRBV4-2,TGTGCCAGCAGCCAAGTTGGAGGGGCCGGGGAGCTGTTTTTT,CASSQVGGAGELFF
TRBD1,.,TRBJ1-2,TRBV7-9,TGTGCCAGCAGCACAGGGGACAGTCCCTATGGCTACACCTTC,CASSTGDSPYGYTF
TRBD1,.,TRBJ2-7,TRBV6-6,TGTGCCAGCTCGCGGGGACAGGGGACCTACGAGCAGTACTTC,CASSRGQGTYEQYF